This note documents a single T cell receptor (beta chain) sequence. The record originates from a study of cytomegalovirus exposure and HLA in healthy donors. As for the study in general: One earlier analysis, a look at about 179 million T cells, found more than 100 million unique TCR beta sequences.

The PCR had 60 Vbeta and 13 Jbeta primers. Measured with immunoSEQ multiplex PCR; TCRdb has only the in-frame clones, and not every one. The profile covers about 120,000 clones, with 60% to 85% appearing a single time and roughly 4.5% taken by the ten largest. This CDR3 is 14 amino acids long. Germline CDR1 SGHAT, CDR2 FQDESV (reference sequence). The V and J ends lost 4 bases and 2 bases respectively, with 10 bases between them. This TCR was recovered from a man aged 50-60 years in good health and CMV-seropositive. The rearrangement links TRBV11-1 to TRBJ2-3; TRBD2 is a possible D gene (5 bases). The sequencing input was PBMCs. The CDR3 DNA reads TGTGCCAGCAGCTGGAAGCGGAACACAGATACGCAGTATTTT. It codes for CASSWKRNTDTQYF.